The next 31 T cell receptor beta chains were all read from a single sample in a study of blood T cell repertoires in COVID-19. The protocol was immunoSEQ multiplex PCR, while the TCRdb copy is restricted to in-frame clones and leaves out a portion. The sample lists around 220,000 clones; around 86% were seen once. The sequenced sample was peripheral blood. Every receptor here comes from a woman aged 45-65 years with COVID-19, enrolled during active disease.

The chain is built from TRBV30 and TRBJ2-5; 9 nucleotides align to TRBD1. Per germline, CDR1 GTSNPN and CDR2 SVGIG (reference sequence). The ends lost 2 bases at V and 6 bases at J; junction bases unmatched: 7. The CDR3 loop spans 14 amino acids. In DNA, the CDR3 is TGTGCCTGGAGTCCCTGGACAGGGGAGAAGACCCAGTACTTC. This translates into CAWSPWTGEKTQYF.

V usage is TRBV21-1 and J usage is TRBJ1-5; TRBD1 reflects the table's D call only, with no check against the DNA. TRBV21-1 is a pseudogene locus. This CDR3 comprises 13 residues. CDR3 sequence: CASRYRDNQPQHF. Here the CDR3 DNA reads TGTGCCAGCAGGTACAGGGACAATCAGCCCCAGCATTTT.

The chain is built from TRBV9 and TRBJ2-2; maybe TRBD2 (7 bases). This CDR3 spans 15 amino acids. Trimming took off 4 bases at V and 4 bases at J, with 14 bases between the two ends. Per the germline V gene, CDR1 is SGDLS and CDR2 is YYNGEE. The CDR3, as DNA: TGTGCCAGCAGCCCGCCGGGGGGCGGCACCGGGGAGCTGTTTTTT. Its translation is CASSPPGGGTGELFF.

The chain uses TRBV7-2 and TRBJ1-4, with TRBD1 as a possible D gene (5 bases). This CDR3 comprises 14 residues. V lost 1 base and J 7 bases, leaving 10 bases between the germline ends. Germline V gene data show CDR1 as SGHTA and CDR2 as FQGNSA. The CDR3 DNA reads as TGTGCCAGCAGCTTAGGCTGGGGCACTGAAAAACTGTTTTTT. The encoded protein is CASSLGWGTEKLFF. Supplemented by reference TRBV7-2 and TRBJ1-4, the full variable domain reads GAGVSQSPSNKVTEKGKDVELRCDPISGHTALYWYRQSLGQGLEFLIYFQGNSAPDKSGLPSDRFSAERTGGSVSTLTIQRTQQEDSAVYLCASSLGWGTEKLFFGSGTQLSVL.

The chain links TRBV7-9 to TRBJ1-1; weak D call: TRBD1 (6 bases). CDR1 and CDR2 (germline): SEHNR, FQNEAQ (reference sequence). The CDR3 has 16 residues. Between the trimmed V and J ends, which lost 8 bases and 0 bases, there was a span of 19 bases. The CDR3 region has the DNA TGTGCCAGCCAGGTACAGGGTTTGGGAATGAACACTGAAGCTTTCTTT. It is translated as CASQVQGLGMNTEAFF.

The genes are TRBV28 and TRBJ2-7; the D gene is possibly TRBD1 (6 bases). The germline gives CDR1 MDHEN, CDR2 SYDVKM. The CDR3 covers 16 residues. V was clipped by 6 bases and J by 2 bases, with 20 bases between them. The CDR3 region has the DNA TGTGCCAGCAGGACAGGCCTTGGTCTTAGCGCCTACGAGCAGTACTTC. This codes for CASRTGLGLSAYEQYF.

The genes are TRBV18 and TRBJ1-5, with D unresolved. This CDR3 region has 15 residues. Trimming shortened V by 4 bases and J by 0 bases, and 10 bases separated the two germline ends. Per the germline V gene, CDR1 is KGHSH and CDR2 is LQKENI. CDR3 in DNA: TGTGCCAGCTCACTGTTTGAGGATAGCAATCAGCCCCAGCATTTT. Its protein is CASSLFEDSNQPQHF.

The chain links TRBV24-1 to TRBJ2-2; D is possibly TRBD1 (5 bases). V was cut by 7 bases and J by 5 bases, with 16 bases left in between. CDR3 length: 15 amino acids. In germline, CDR1 is KGHDR, CDR2 SFDVKD. CDR3 nucleotides: TGTGCCACCAGCAACTCAGGGTATAGGACCGGGGAGCTGTTTTTT. It translates to CATSNSGYRTGELFF.

The chain uses TRBV6-5 and TRBJ1-2; maybe TRBD1 (6 bases). The germline V gene has CDR1 MNHEY and CDR2 SVGAGI. Trimming stripped 9 bases from V and 0 bases from J, with 11 bases between. This CDR3 has 13 residues. CDR3 bases: TGTGCCAGTTGGACAGCTTCTAACTATGGCTACACCTTC. As protein: CASWTASNYGYTF.

The chain joins TRBV6-5 to TRBJ2-5; 8 positions agree with TRBD2. The germline V gene has CDR1 MNHEY and CDR2 SVGAGI. This CDR3 region has 13 residues. V dropped 5 bases and J dropped 7; count of bases not matched to a gene: 6. The CDR3 DNA follows: TGTGCCAGCAGTCAGCGGGGGCAATTGACCCAGTACTTC. It yields the protein CASSQRGQLTQYF.

The chain employs TRBV6-2 or TRBV6-3 and TRBJ2-7; 12 nucleotides match TRBD2. The CDR3 is 14 residues long. With 8 bases clipped from V and 7 bases from J, the junction kept 9 bases outside the gene matches. Looked up from germline, CDR1 is MNHEY and CDR2 is SVGEGT. The CDR3 protein is CASGPLAGGREQYV. The DNA of the CDR3 is TGTGCCAGCGGCCCTCTAGCGGGGGGGCGTGAGCAGTACGTC.

This chain uses TRBV7-9 with TRBJ2-5; D gene uncertain. Germline CDR1 and CDR2: SEHNR and FQNEAQ (reference sequence). V shed 2 bases and J shed 1 base, with 5 bases lying between them. This CDR3 has 13 amino acids. The CDR3 is CASSLIVQETQYF. The CDR3 nucleotides read TGTGCCAGCAGCTTAATAGTCCAAGAGACCCAGTACTTC.

Only one count was recorded for this clone. The J gene is TRBJ2-1, the V gene TRBV3-1 (or the pseudogene TRBV3-2), with 7 positions matching TRBD2. The J segment lost 2 bases and the V segment lost 3 bases, leaving 7 bases of the junction unmatched. CDR1 is LGHDT and CDR2 is YNNKEL in the germline V gene (reference sequence). The CDR3 has 16 residues. DNA for the CDR3: TGTGCCAGCAGCCATCAAGCGGGGAGGGCCTACAATGAGCAGTTCTTC. It yields the protein CASSHQAGRAYNEQFF.

This clone showed up just a few times. Other DNA sequences in the sample encode the same CDR3. The chain combines TRBV12-3 or TRBV12-4 with TRBJ1-5; D is ambiguous. V was clipped by 3 bases and J by 0 bases, with 3 bases between them. The CDR3 is 13 amino acids. The CDR3 bases are TGTGCCAGCAGTTTCAGTAGCAATCAGCCCCAGCATTTT. Protein product: CASSFSSNQPQHF.

The chain links TRBV15 to TRBJ1-3; 8 positions match TRBD1. Germline V CDR1 and CDR2: LNHNV, YYDKDF (reference sequence). The V segment lost 1 base and the J segment 0 bases; nucleotides outside the gene matches: 2. The CDR3 loop spans 16 amino acids. The CDR3 coding sequence is TGTGCCACCAGCAGAGGGACAGGGAGCTCTGGAAACACCATATATTTT. Protein sequence: CATSRGTGSSGNTIYF.

This clone was counted at least ten times. The V gene is TRBV19, the J gene TRBJ2-1; perhaps TRBD2 as D (5 bases). This CDR3 is 17 amino acids long. Looked up from germline, CDR1 is LNHDA and CDR2 is SQIVND (reference sequence). V lost 5 bases, J lost 9 bases, and 26 bases lay in between. The CDR3 DNA reads as TGTGCCAGTAGTTCATACGAAGGGTTTTTCGGCAGCGGTGAGCAGTTCTTC. Protein: CASSSYEGFFGSGEQFF. Full variable domain (rest looked up from reference TRBV19 and TRBJ2-1): DGGITQSPKYLFRKEGQNVTLSCEQNLNHDAMYWYRQDPGQGLRLIYYSQIVNDFQKGDIAEGYSVSREKKESFPLTVTSAQKNPTAFYLCASSSYEGFFGSGEQFFGPGTRLTVL.

This clone occurred once. Other DNA sequences in the sample encode the same CDR3. This chain joins TRBV3-1 (or the pseudogene TRBV3-2) and TRBJ2-3; no clear D. V was clipped by 1 base and J by 0 bases, with 8 bases between them. The CDR3 has 15 residues. The germline V gene has CDR1 LGHDT and CDR2 YNNKEL (reference sequence). CDR3 in amino acids: CASSQGAGSTDTQYF. The CDR3 DNA reads as TGTGCCAGCAGCCAAGGGGCAGGCAGCACAGATACGCAGTATTTT.

The chain combines TRBV19 with TRBJ1-3, with 8 bases that match TRBD1. The CDR3 runs 17 residues. Germline CDR1 reads LNHDA; CDR2 reads SQIVND (reference sequence). V lost 3 bases, J lost 0 bases, and 7 bases stayed unmatched. The CDR3 loop is CASSMGLGTGSGNTIYF. The DNA for the CDR3 is TGTGCCAGTAGTATGGGGCTCGGGACAGGCTCTGGAAACACCATATATTTT.

The chain carries TRBV5-6 and TRBJ1-6; D is uncertain. Germline CDR1 SGHDT, CDR2 YYEEEE. Deletions cut 1 base from V and 0 bases from J, with 8 bases between. There are 16 residues in the CDR3. The CDR3 is CASSLSTSSYNSPLHF. CDR3 nucleotide sequence: TGTGCCAGCAGCTTGAGCACGAGCTCCTATAATTCACCCCTCCACTTT. Filled out from reference TRBV5-6 and TRBJ1-6, the complete variable domain reads DAGVTQSPTHLIKTRGQQVTLRCSPKSGHDTVSWYQQALGQGPQFIFQYYEEEERQRGNFPDRFSGHQFPNYSSELNVNALLLGDSALYLCASSLSTSSYNSPLHFGNGTRLTVT.

The genes are TRBV4-1 and TRBJ1-6, with TRBD1 identical over 9 bases. CDR1 is MGHRA and CDR2 is YSYEKL in the germline V gene. V was pared by 6 bases and J by 4 bases, with 13 bases of the junction left unmatched. This CDR3 comprises 18 residues. The CDR3 DNA reads TGCGCCAGCAGTTACCAATCCCGGGACAGGGTTTATAATTCACCCCTCCACTTT. Residues: CASSYQSRDRVYNSPLHF.

The chain has TRBV4-1 and TRBJ2-3; a weak D match, TRBD2 (6 bases). The CDR3 sequence is 12 residues long. Germline loops: CDR1 MGHRA, CDR2 YSYEKL. Trimming removed 5 bases at V and 6 bases at J, with 9 bases between. DNA of the CDR3: TGCGCCAGCAGCGGGGGGTCGGATACGCAGTATTTT. Translating it yields CASSGGSDTQYF.

This chain connects TRBV5-1 to TRBJ1-2, with D possibly TRBD1 on 6 matching bases. V lost 0 bases to trimming and J lost 6 bases, with 15 bases between them. Germline V gives CDR1 SGHRS, CDR2 YFSETQ. This CDR3 has 15 amino acids. The CDR3 coding sequence is TGCGCCAGCAGCTTGGGGGAGACAGGCCGGGATGGCTACACCTTC. The encoded protein is CASSLGETGRDGYTF.

The chain carries TRBV5-6 and TRBJ2-7; 7 bases are shared with TRBD1. Germline CDR1 reads SGHDT; CDR2 reads YYEEEE. This CDR3 region has 14 residues. Unmatched junction bases numbered 6, after V lost 1 base and J lost 5 bases. The CDR3 loop is CASSLIGTADEQYV. CDR3 coding DNA: TGTGCCAGCAGCTTGATTGGGACAGCGGACGAGCAGTACGTC.

The chain recombines TRBV5-1 with TRBJ2-5; D might be TRBD1 (5 bases). Germline values: CDR1 SGHRS, CDR2 YFSETQ. V was trimmed by 7 bases and J by 5 bases, leaving 9 bases between them. This CDR3 region has 11 residues. The CDR3, as DNA: TGCGCCAGCCTAAAGGGGGAGACCCAGTACTTC. Translated: CASLKGETQYF.

In DNA form, the CDR3 reads TGTGCCAGCAGTTATCAGGTTGGAAACACCATATATTTT. Protein product: CASSYQVGNTIYF. This chain connects TRBV6-5 to TRBJ1-3; no clear D. Trimming took 3 bases from V and 3 from J, leaving 6 bases between them. The CDR3 covers 13 residues. The germline V gene encodes CDR1 MNHEY and CDR2 SVGAGI.

The chain links TRBV10-2 to TRBJ2-6, with unresolved D. V was clipped by 0 bases and J by 1 base, with 13 bases between them. CDR3 size: 18 residues. Germline assignment: CDR1 WSHSY and CDR2 SAAADI. The CDR3 is CASSESVWFGSGANVLTF. The DNA for the CDR3 is TGCGCCAGCAGTGAGTCGGTTTGGTTCGGGTCTGGGGCCAACGTCCTGACTTTC.

This clone was seen more than once but under ten times. The V call is TRBV7-2, the J call TRBJ1-3; maybe TRBD1 (5 bases). The CDR3 totals 15 residues. V lost 3 bases and J 4 bases, leaving 13 bases between the germline ends. In germline, CDR1 is SGHTA, CDR2 FQGNSA. The CDR3 loop is CASSFRGRAGNTIYF. CDR3 DNA sequence: TGTGCCAGCAGCTTTAGGGGCAGGGCCGGAAACACCATATATTTT. The complete variable domain, with remaining parts taken from reference TRBV7-2 and TRBJ1-3, reads GAGVSQSPSNKVTEKGKDVELRCDPISGHTALYWYRQSLGQGLEFLIYFQGNSAPDKSGLPSDRFSAERTGGSVSTLTIQRTQQEDSAVYLCASSFRGRAGNTIYFGEGSWLTVV.

The rearrangement uses TRBV5-8 and TRBJ2-7, with 7 nucleotides matching TRBD1. The CDR3 totals 14 residues. The ends lost 2 bases at V and 1 base at J; junction bases unmatched: 3. Germline V gene sequence: CDR1 SGHTS, CDR2 YDEGEE. The CDR3 protein is CASSFWTGSYEQYV. The DNA for the CDR3 is TGTGCCAGCAGCTTTTGGACAGGTTCCTACGAGCAGTACGTC.

With respect to this clone: The sample carries other DNA sequences with the same CDR3. The chain uses TRBV7-9 and TRBJ2-7; D not resolved. V was clipped by 5 bases and J by 0 bases, with 8 bases between them. The CDR3 loop spans 13 amino acids. CDR1 and CDR2 from the germline V gene are SEHNR and FQNEAQ (reference sequence). The CDR3 DNA reads TGTGCCAGCAGCCCCCCTAGCTCCTACGAGCAGTACTTC. This sequence encodes CASSPPSSYEQYF.

This clone appeared once. The chain combines TRBV29-1 with TRBJ2-3; D is unresolved. Germline CDR1 reads SQVTM; CDR2 reads ANQGSEA. The ends were cut back, 7 bases at V and 1 base at J, with 6 bases in the middle. This CDR3 region has 11 residues. The chain's CDR3 is CSDPGTDTQYF. For the CDR3, the DNA is TGCAGCGATCCGGGCACAGATACGCAGTATTTT.

The chain uses TRBV3-1 (or the pseudogene TRBV3-2) and TRBJ1-5; tentative D call: TRBD1 (5 bases). Germline values: CDR1 LGHDT, CDR2 YNNKEL (reference sequence). V was cut by 10 bases and J by 5 bases, with 9 bases left in between. The CDR3 extends over 11 amino acids. CDR3 sequence: CATGGDQPQHF. As DNA, the CDR3 is TGTGCCACGGGGGGGGATCAGCCCCAGCATTTT.